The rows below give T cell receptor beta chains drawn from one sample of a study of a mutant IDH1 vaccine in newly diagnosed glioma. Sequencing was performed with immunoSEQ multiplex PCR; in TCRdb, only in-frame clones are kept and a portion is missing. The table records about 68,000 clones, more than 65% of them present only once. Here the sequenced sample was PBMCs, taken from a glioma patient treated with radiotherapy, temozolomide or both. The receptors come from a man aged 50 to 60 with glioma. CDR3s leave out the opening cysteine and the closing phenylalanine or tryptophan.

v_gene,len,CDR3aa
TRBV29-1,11,SASGDSSYEQY
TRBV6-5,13,ASRLGGGALETQY
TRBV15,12,ATSPGTGGYEQY
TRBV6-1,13,ASRFSGDRGQPQH
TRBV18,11,ASSPRDTGEQF
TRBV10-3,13,AISGERGSTDTQY
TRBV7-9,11,ASSLERNTEAF
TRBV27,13,ASSFRTANTGELF
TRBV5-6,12,ASSSRPSRGIQY
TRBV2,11,ASSGDSYNEQF
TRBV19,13,ASNPQRMGNQPQH
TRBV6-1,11,ASEGGSGNTIY
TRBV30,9,AQGRNTEAF
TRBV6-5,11,ASSYSPHHEQY
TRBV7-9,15,ASSSPKVAGGQETQY
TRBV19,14,ASSKQLRPGAGGYT
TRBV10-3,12,AIRFRPLNSPLH
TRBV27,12,ASSIRVGVNEQF
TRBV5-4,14,ASSLYRGVNTGELF
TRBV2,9,ASRRTDTQY
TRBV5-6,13,ASRPGQPSSYEQY
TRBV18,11,ASSLDRHYEQY
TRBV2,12,ASSRSATNEKLF
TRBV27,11,ASSLDSNEKLF
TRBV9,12,ASSVEDREEPQH
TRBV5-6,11,ASSLAGGQPQH
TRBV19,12,ASSISSNSEKLF
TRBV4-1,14,ASSQTGTGNTGELF
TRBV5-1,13,ASSLREPANYGYT
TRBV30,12,AWSPGTLSQPQH
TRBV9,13,ASSVEGQGVSEQY
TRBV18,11,ASSPTFQETQY
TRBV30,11,ALNWGRGYGYT
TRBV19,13,ASSFRPQATGELF
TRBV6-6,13,ASRSLAGGHNEQF
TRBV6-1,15,ASSEGTGGNSNQPQH
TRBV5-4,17,ASSSGPPQGAGSKNIQY
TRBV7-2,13,ASSFGTGEGYGYT
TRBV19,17,ASSSSVGPTYSGANVLT
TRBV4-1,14,ASSQEGRALGEKLF
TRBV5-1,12,ASSLEGYPYEQY
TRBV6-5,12,ASRRQGASEKLF
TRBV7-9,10,ASSLTGLRLF
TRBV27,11,ASKVSGGEKLF
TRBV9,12,ASSVSAEVQPQH
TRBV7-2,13,ASSLRGDNNEKLF
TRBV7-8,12,ASSLVAASAEQY
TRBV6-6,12,ASSYEKVNEKLF
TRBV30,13,AWSTFGQPNEKLF
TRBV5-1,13,ASSLSAGGQETQY
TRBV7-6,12,ASSNSGLNTEAF
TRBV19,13,ASSPSGLGSYEQY